Below, 20 T cell receptor beta chains from the same sample are listed, as sequenced in a study of Ad26.COV2.S vaccination and SARS-CoV-2 variants. Treatment described: around 19 received Ad26.COV2.S at low or high dose, single or two shots; 5 received placebo; per-sample allocation not given. Following the first vaccine or placebo injection, samples were taken on day 63. This table comes from immunoSEQ multiplex PCR, and its TCRdb copy is limited to in-frame clones, with some not included. The repertoire holds 430,000 or so clones, about 88% seen once, with 2.5% in the top ten. The sample was peripheral blood, taken in a trial of Ad26.COV2.S vaccine versus placebo. These receptors all come from a person between 18 and 65 years old who received the Ad26.COV2.S COVID-19 vaccine or a placebo.

This clone was seen a single time. V usage is TRBV7-9 and J usage is TRBJ2-5; weak D call: TRBD2 (5 bases). The V gene's germline CDR1 is SEHNR and CDR2 FQNEAQ (reference sequence). The CDR3 is 16 amino acids. The germline V and J ends were trimmed by 6 bases and 5 bases, with 22 bases remaining between them. CDR3 amino acids: CASRPAGLAPGETQYF. The DNA of the CDR3 is TGTGCCAGCAGACCAGCAGGTTTGGCCCCGGGGGAGACCCAGTACTTC.

The chain joins TRBV18 to TRBJ2-5; 7 nucleotides agree with TRBD1. The junction had 6 bases not matched to a gene; V was cut back by 6 bases and J by 5 bases. The CDR3 contains 13 residues. From germline, CDR1 is KGHSH and CDR2 LQKENI. The CDR3 here is CASSNDRVETQYF. CDR3 sequence (DNA): TGTGCCAGCTCGAACGACAGGGTCGAGACCCAGTACTTC. Full variable domain (remainder filled in from reference TRBV18 and TRBJ2-5): NAGVMQNPRHLVRRRGQEARLRCSPMKGHSHVYWYRQLPEEGLKFMVYLQKENIIDESGMPKERFSAEFPKEGPSILRIQQVVRGDSAAYFCASSNDRVETQYFGPGTRLLVL.

The genes are TRBV28 and TRBJ1-3, with 8 positions matching TRBD1. This CDR3 has 16 residues. Germline lookup yields CDR1 MDHEN and CDR2 SYDVKM. V shed 6 bases and J 3 bases; nucleotides not matched to a gene: 10. This chain's CDR3 is CASRGTGTVRGNTIYF. The CDR3 bases are TGTGCCAGCAGGGGGACAGGCACCGTTCGTGGAAACACCATATATTTT.

The chain has TRBV5-1 and TRBJ2-3; the D is unclear. CDR1 and CDR2 (germline): SGHRS, YFSETQ. V lost 2 bases to trimming and J lost 4 bases, with 5 bases between them. The CDR3 consists of 12 residues. CDR3 nucleotides: TGCGCCAGCAGCTTTGGACCAGATACGCAGTATTTT. Translation: CASSFGPDTQYF.

The rearrangement joins TRBV30 to TRBJ2-7; D unresolved. CDR3 length equals 15 residues. Germline V gene sequence: CDR1 GTSNPN, CDR2 SVGIG (reference sequence). V was cut by 4 bases and J by 3 bases, with 19 bases left in between. CDR3 protein: CAWTPQWGMVYEQYF. The DNA for the CDR3 is TGTGCCTGGACCCCCCAGTGGGGTATGGTCTACGAGCAGTACTTC.

This chain links TRBV18 with TRBJ1-1, with D uncertain. The CDR3 totals 11 residues. Trimming removed 3 bases from V and 8 bases from J, with 7 bases in between. Germline V gene sequence: CDR1 KGHSH, CDR2 LQKENI. CDR3 in DNA: TGTGCCAGCTCACCTGGAAAAGAAGCTTTCTTT. Translated, it gives CASSPGKEAFF.

The V gene is TRBV19, the J gene TRBJ1-4; tentatively, D is TRBD1 (5 bases). Germline loops: CDR1 LNHDA, CDR2 SQIVND (reference sequence). V lost 4 bases to trimming and J lost 4 bases, with 10 bases between them. CDR3 length: 14 residues. CDR3 sequence (DNA): TGTGCCAGTAGTACAGGGCGTCTTAATGAAAAACTGTTTTTT. This encodes CASSTGRLNEKLFF.

The chain uses TRBV5-1 and TRBJ2-7; a possible D gene is TRBD1 (5 bases). Germline values: CDR1 SGHRS, CDR2 YFSETQ. Trimming removed 1 base at V and 4 bases at J, with 12 bases between. CDR3 length: 14 amino acids. The CDR3 bases are TGCGCCAGCAGCTTGATGCCAGGGCTATACGAGCAGTACTTC. It yields the protein CASSLMPGLYEQYF.

This clone was counted between two and nine times. J is TRBJ2-1 and V is TRBV6-1; D is unclear. CDR3 length equals 14 residues. V was trimmed by 2 bases and J by 8 bases, leaving 13 bases between them. The germline CDR1 and CDR2 sequences are MNHNS and SASEGT. The CDR3 region is CASSESDWTYEQFF. Here the CDR3 DNA reads TGTGCCAGCAGTGAATCTGACTGGACCTATGAGCAGTTCTTC.

The chain recombines TRBV19 with TRBJ1-5; TRBD1 matches at 8 bases. The CDR3 covers 16 residues. V shed 3 bases and J 7 bases; nucleotides not matched to a gene: 11. Germline CDR1 LNHDA, CDR2 SQIVND (reference sequence). CDR3: CASSMLRGTGYQPQHF. The CDR3 coding sequence is TGTGCCAGTAGTATGCTTCGGGGGACAGGATACCAGCCCCAGCATTTT. The full variable domain, rest sourced from reference TRBV19 and TRBJ1-5, is DGGITQSPKYLFRKEGQNVTLSCEQNLNHDAMYWYRQDPGQGLRLIYYSQIVNDFQKGDIAEGYSVSREKKESFPLTVTSAQKNPTAFYLCASSMLRGTGYQPQHFGDGTRLSIL.

The sample holds one count of this clone. The rearrangement links TRBV7-2 to TRBJ1-2; D not certain. V was shortened by 5 bases and J by 8 bases, with 15 bases between the two germline ends. This CDR3 spans 13 amino acids. The V gene's germline CDR1 is SGHTA and CDR2 FQGNSA. Written as DNA, the CDR3 is TGTGCCAGCAGCCTTGGACCGTCGGGGGGCTACACCTTC. Protein sequence: CASSLGPSGGYTF. Full variable domain (outside the CDR3, taken from reference TRBV7-2 and TRBJ1-2): GAGVSQSPSNKVTEKGKDVELRCDPISGHTALYWYRQSLGQGLEFLIYFQGNSAPDKSGLPSDRFSAERTGGSVSTLTIQRTQQEDSAVYLCASSLGPSGGYTFGSGTRLTVV.

V usage is TRBV7-2 and J usage is TRBJ2-1; weak D call: TRBD2 (5 bases). Germline V gene data show CDR1 as SGHTA and CDR2 as FQGNSA. V lost 1 base and J 2 bases, leaving 15 bases between the germline ends. This CDR3 is 17 amino acids long. In DNA form, the CDR3 reads TGTGCCAGCAGCTTAGTTGCAAAGCTAGCCCCCTACAATGAGCAGTTCTTC. It yields the protein CASSLVAKLAPYNEQFF.

Comment on this clone: At one boundary the junction diverges from the germline segment, which might be a read error. The chain has TRBV18 and TRBJ2-5; D might be TRBD1 (5 bases). This CDR3 is 15 amino acids long. Germline V gene lookup returns CDR1 KGHSH and CDR2 LQKENI. CDR3 sequence (DNA): TGTGCCAGCTCACCAGTCCCAGGGATGTCAGAGGCCCAGTACTTC. Its protein product is CASSPVPGMSEAQYF.

This sequence joins TRBV6-5 and TRBJ1-2; no clear D. Trimming removed 6 bases at V and 4 bases at J, with 9 bases between. The CDR3 length is 12 residues. CDR1 is MNHEY and CDR2 is SVGAGI in the germline V gene. Here the CDR3 DNA reads TGTGCCAGCAGAAACGGACCCTATGGCTACACCTTC. Protein product: CASRNGPYGYTF.

The V and J genes are TRBV4-3 and TRBJ1-5, with D unresolved. V dropped 2 bases and J dropped 2 bases, with 10 bases sitting between them. The germline CDR1 and CDR2 sequences are LGHNA and YSLEER. This CDR3 is built from 15 residues. CDR3 nucleotides: TGCGCCAGCAGCCAAAACCCGCGAGGCAATCAGCCCCAGCATTTT. Protein: CASSQNPRGNQPQHF.

J is TRBJ1-5 and V is TRBV15, with D uncertain. Trimming cost V 0 bases and J 0 bases, with 9 bases left between them. The CDR3 spans 16 residues. Germline-derived CDR1 and CDR2 are LNHNV and YYDKDF (reference sequence). The CDR3: CATSRDPRNSNQPQHF. Written as DNA, the CDR3 is TGTGCCACCAGCAGAGATCCGCGGAATAGCAATCAGCCCCAGCATTTT.

The rearrangement links TRBV28 to TRBJ1-4; no definite D call. Germline CDR1 and CDR2: MDHEN and SYDVKM. V shed 5 bases and J shed 6 bases, with 31 bases lying between them. This CDR3 region has 20 residues. CDR3 sequence: CASSPIQSYSLLKGDEKLFF. CDR3 bases: TGTGCCAGCAGTCCAATCCAATCCTATTCCCTTCTGAAAGGTGATGAAAAACTGTTTTTT.

This clone was counted once. The genes are TRBV2 and TRBJ2-3; TRBD2 matches 7 bases. Germline V gene lookup returns CDR1 SNHLY and CDR2 FYNNEI. This CDR3 spans 14 amino acids. With V trimmed by 7 bases and J by 3 bases, 7 bases remained unmatched. CDR3 residues: CASTWTRATDTQYF. CDR3 in DNA: TGTGCCAGCACCTGGACTAGGGCAACAGATACGCAGTATTTT.

CDR3 sequence (DNA): TGCGCCAGCAGCCACTCCCTAGGGGGGGCTGTGCGGGAGACCCAGTACTTC. This sequence encodes CASSHSLGGAVRETQYF. The chain carries TRBV4-3 and TRBJ2-5, with a tentative D call TRBD2 (7 bases). The ends were cut back, 3 bases at V and 5 bases at J, with 22 bases in the middle. Per the germline V gene, CDR1 is LGHNA and CDR2 is YSLEER. The length of the CDR3 is 17 residues.

V gene TRBV25-1 combines with J gene TRBJ1-2, with D maybe TRBD1 (5 bases). V was clipped by 4 bases and J by 5 bases, with 11 bases between them. CDR3 length: 13 residues. CDR1 MGHDK and CDR2 SYGVNS come from the germline V gene. The CDR3 DNA reads TGTGCCAGCAGTGCGGGGGTCCATTATGGCTACACCTTC. Residues: CASSAGVHYGYTF.